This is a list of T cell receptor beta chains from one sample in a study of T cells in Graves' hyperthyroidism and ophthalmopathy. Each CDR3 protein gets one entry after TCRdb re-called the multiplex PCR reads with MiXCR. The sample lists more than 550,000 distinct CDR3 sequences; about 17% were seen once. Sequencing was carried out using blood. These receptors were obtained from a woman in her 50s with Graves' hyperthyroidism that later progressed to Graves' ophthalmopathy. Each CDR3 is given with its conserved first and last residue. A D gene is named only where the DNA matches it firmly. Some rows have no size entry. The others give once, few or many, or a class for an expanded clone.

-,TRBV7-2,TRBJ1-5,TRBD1,CASSLALGQGVQPQHF,TGTGCCAGCAGCTTAGCGCTCGGACAGGGCGTTCAGCCCCAGCATTTT
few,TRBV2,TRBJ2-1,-,CASSEASIYNEQFF,TGTGCCAGCAGTGAAGCCTCAATCTACAATGAGCAGTTCTTC
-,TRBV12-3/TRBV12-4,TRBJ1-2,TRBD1,CASSWSRTGWHGYTF,TGTGCCAGCAGTTGGTCCCGGACAGGGTGGCATGGCTACACCTTC
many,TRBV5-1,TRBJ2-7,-,CASSLESGGPGSYEQYF,TGCGCCAGCAGCTTGGAGTCTGGCGGGCCTGGCTCCTACGAGCAGTACTTC
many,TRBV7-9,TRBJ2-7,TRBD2,CASSSPIAGVYEQYF,TGTGCCAGCAGCTCCCCCATAGCGGGGGTCTACGAGCAGTACTTC
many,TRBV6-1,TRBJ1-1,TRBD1,CASSHLRTGLKGTEAFF,TGTGCCAGCAGCCACCTCAGGACAGGCCTGAAGGGGACTGAAGCTTTCTTT
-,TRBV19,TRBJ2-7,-,CASSRKDSPTYEQYF,TGTGCCAGTAGTAGAAAGGACAGTCCTACCTACGAGCAGTACTTC
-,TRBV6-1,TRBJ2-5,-,CASIPSSRETHYF,TGTGCCAGCATCCCCTCGAGTCGAGAGACCCATTACTTC
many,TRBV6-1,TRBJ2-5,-,CASSELVPGVETQYF,TGTGCCAGCAGTGAATTGGTACCGGGGGTGGAGACCCAGTACTTC
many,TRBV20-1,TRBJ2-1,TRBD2,CSAPRSGGYNEQFF,TGCAGTGCTCCCCGTAGCGGGGGATACAATGAGCAGTTCTTC
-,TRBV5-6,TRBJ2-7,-,CASSGGGDSYEQYF,TGTGCCAGCTCCGGAGGCGGGGACAGCTACGAGCAGTACTTC
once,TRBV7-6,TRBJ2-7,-,CASSLFPGTYEQYF,TGTGCCAGCAGCTTATTTCCGGGGACCTACGAGCAGTACTTC
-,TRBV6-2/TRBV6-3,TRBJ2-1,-,CASSDPQWRDEQFF,TGTGCCAGCAGTGACCCACAGTGGAGGGATGAGCAGTTCTTC
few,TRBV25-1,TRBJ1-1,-,CASSELGSSRLMNTEAFF,TGTGCCAGCAGTGAGCTGGGCAGCTCGCGACTTATGAACACTGAAGCTTTCTTT
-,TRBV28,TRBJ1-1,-,CASSADRIGTEAFF,TGTGCCAGCAGTGCCGACAGGATCGGCACTGAAGCTTTCTTT
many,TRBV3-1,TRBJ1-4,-,CASSQEALTNEKLFF,TGTGCCAGCAGCCAAGAGGCTCTAACTAATGAAAAACTGTTTTTT
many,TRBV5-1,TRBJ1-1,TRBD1,CASSFLGGADEAFF,TGCGCCAGCAGCTTCTTAGGGGGCGCAGATGAAGCTTTCTTT
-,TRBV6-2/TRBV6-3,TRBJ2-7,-,CASTWGMGSYEQYF,TGTGCCAGCACGTGGGGTATGGGGTCCTACGAGCAGTACTTC
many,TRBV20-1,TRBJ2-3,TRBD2,CSARTGVAGTTDTQYF,TGCAGTGCTAGAACGGGTGTAGCGGGGACCACAGATACGCAGTATTTT
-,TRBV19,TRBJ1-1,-,CASSIQRQFTMGTEAFF,TGTGCCAGTAGTATTCAAAGACAGTTCACCATGGGCACTGAAGCTTTCTTT
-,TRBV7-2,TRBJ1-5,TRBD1,CASSLGGATGRSQPQHF,TGTGCCAGCAGCTTAGGAGGCGCGACAGGGCGAAGTCAGCCCCAGCATTTT
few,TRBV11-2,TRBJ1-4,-,CASSLVQGATNEKLFF,TGTGCCAGCAGCTTAGTACAGGGTGCAACTAATGAAAAACTGTTTTTT
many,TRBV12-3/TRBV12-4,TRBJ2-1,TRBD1,CASKLQGINEQFF,TGTGCCAGCAAACTACAGGGGATCAATGAGCAGTTCTTC
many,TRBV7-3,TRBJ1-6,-,CASSPLGGNSPLHF,TGTGCCAGCAGCCCCTTGGGGGGGAATTCACCCCTCCACTTT
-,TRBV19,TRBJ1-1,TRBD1,CASSTPGGRRNTEAFF,TGTGCCAGTAGTACCCCAGGGGGAAGAAGGAACACTGAAGCTTTCTTT
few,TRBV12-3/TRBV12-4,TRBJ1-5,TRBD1,CASSSGTRGPRSNQPQHF,TGTGCCAGCAGTTCCGGCACCAGGGGGCCGCGTAGCAATCAGCCCCAGCATTTT
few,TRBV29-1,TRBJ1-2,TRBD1,CSVGTGGNYGYTF,TGCAGCGTGGGGACAGGGGGTAACTATGGCTACACCTTC
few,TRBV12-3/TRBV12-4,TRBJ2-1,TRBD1,CASSEGQGNEQFF,TGTGCCAGCAGTGAGGGACAGGGGAATGAGCAGTTCTTC
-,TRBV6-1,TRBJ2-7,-,CASSERQGGEQYF,TGTGCCAGCAGTGAACGGCAGGGGGGCGAGCAGTACTTC
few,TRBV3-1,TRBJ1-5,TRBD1,CASSHATGDQPQHF,TGTGCCAGCAGCCATGCGACAGGGGATCAGCCCCAGCATTTT
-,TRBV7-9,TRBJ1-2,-,CASSRTGNTNYGYTF,TGTGCCAGCAGTCGAACAGGGAATACTAACTATGGCTACACCTTC